This TCR beta chain was identified during a study of technical replicates of blood from a few donors. Profiled with immunoSEQ multiplex PCR; TCRdb holds only in-frame clones, not every one. The sample holds under 95,000 clones, around 94% seen once. The CDR3 has 15 residues. Germline V lookup: CDR1 SGHNT, CDR2 YYREEE (reference sequence). V lost 6 bases and J lost 0, with 15 bases in between. This clone was seen only once. The specimen was T cells isolated from PBMCs. J is TRBJ1-1 and V is TRBV5-4; maybe TRBD1 (6 bases). This clonotype originated in a human donor in good health. The CDR3 coding sequence is TGTGCCAGCACCAATATACGGGACATGAACACTGAAGCTTTCTTT. Translated: CASTNIRDMNTEAFF.